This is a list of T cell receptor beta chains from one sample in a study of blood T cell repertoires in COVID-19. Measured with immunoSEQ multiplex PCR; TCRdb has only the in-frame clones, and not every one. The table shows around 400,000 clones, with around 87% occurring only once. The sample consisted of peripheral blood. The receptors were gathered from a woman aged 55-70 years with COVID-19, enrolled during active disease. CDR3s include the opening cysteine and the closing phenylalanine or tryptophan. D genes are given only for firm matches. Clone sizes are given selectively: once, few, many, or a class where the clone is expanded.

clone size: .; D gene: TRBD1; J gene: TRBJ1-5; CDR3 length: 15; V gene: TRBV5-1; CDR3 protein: CASSQGVNSNQPQHF; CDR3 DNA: TGCGCCAGCAGTCAGGGGGTCAATAGCAATCAGCCCCAGCATTTT
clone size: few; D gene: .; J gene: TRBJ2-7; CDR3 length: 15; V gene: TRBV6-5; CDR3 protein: CASSTPRGAYYEQYF; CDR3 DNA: TGTGCCAGCAGTACACCCCGGGGGGCCTACTACGAGCAGTACTTC
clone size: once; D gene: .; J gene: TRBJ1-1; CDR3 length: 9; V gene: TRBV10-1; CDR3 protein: CARGSKAFF; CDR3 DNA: TGCGCCAGGGGCTCAAAAGCTTTCTTT
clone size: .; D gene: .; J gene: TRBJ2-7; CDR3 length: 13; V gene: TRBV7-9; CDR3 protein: CASTKGLPYEQYF; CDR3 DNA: TGTGCCAGCACTAAGGGACTCCCCTACGAGCAGTACTTC
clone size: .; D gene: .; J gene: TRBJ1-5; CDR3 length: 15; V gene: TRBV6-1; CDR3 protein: CASSELSGDNQPQHF; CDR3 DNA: TGTGCCAGCAGTGAATTATCAGGGGACAATCAGCCCCAGCATTTT
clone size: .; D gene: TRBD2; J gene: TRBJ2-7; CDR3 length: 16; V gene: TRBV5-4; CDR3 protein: CASSGKGASGGTEQYF; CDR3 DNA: TGTGCCAGCAGCGGGAAGGGGGCGAGCGGGGGGACCGAGCAGTACTTC
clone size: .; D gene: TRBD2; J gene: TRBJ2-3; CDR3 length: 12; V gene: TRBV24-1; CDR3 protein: CAAAGDTDTQYF; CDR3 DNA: TGTGCCGCGGCGGGGGACACAGATACGCAGTATTTT
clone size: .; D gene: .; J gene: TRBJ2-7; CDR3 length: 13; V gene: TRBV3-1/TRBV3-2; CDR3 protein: CASSQRGISEQYF; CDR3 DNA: TGTGCCAGCAGCCAAAGGGGAATCAGCGAGCAGTACTTC
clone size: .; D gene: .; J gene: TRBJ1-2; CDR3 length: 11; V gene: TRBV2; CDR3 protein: CASKKGPGYTF; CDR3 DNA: TGTGCCAGCAAGAAGGGGCCTGGCTACACCTTC
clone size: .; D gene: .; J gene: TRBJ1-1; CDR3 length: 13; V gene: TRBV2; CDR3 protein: CASSVTVNTEAFF; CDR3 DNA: TGTGCCAGCAGTGTGACAGTCAACACTGAAGCTTTCTTT